This T cell receptor beta chain was documented in a study of blood T cell repertoires in COVID-19. For the study at large: Donors in the United States, Italy and Spain gave samples during acute or convalescent COVID-19.

CDR1 and CDR2 from the germline V gene are MNHEY and SVGAGI. V lost 8 bases to trimming and J lost 7 bases, with 14 bases between them. The CDR3 contains 13 residues. Profiling relied on immunoSEQ multiplex PCR, and the TCRdb table lists in-frame clones only, not all of them. The table has roughly 250,000 clones, around 79% seen once. Sequencing used peripheral blood. The receptor's source is a woman older than 75 with acute or convalescent COVID-19. The chain combines TRBV6-5 with TRBJ1-4; weak D call: TRBD1 (5 bases). DNA of the CDR3: TGTGCCAGCTGGGGGGGTTTGGGTGAAAAACTGTTTTTT. Protein product: CASWGGLGEKLFF.